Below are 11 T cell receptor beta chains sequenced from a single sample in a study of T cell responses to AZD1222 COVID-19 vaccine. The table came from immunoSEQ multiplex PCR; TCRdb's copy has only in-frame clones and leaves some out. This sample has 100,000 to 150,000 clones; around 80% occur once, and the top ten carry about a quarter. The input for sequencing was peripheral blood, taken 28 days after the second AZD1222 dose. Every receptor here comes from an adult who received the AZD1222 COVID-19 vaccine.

In nucleotides, the CDR3 is TGTGCCAGCACCCGTCGGGGGCAGGGGGACACTGAAGCTTTCTTT. Translating it yields CASTRRGQGDTEAFF. This rearrangement joins TRBV11-2 to TRBJ1-1; 7 bases agree with TRBD1. This CDR3 has 15 residues. Germline V gene sequence: CDR1 SGHAT, CDR2 FQNNGV. With 7 bases clipped from V and 3 bases from J, the junction kept 11 bases outside the gene matches. Supplemented by reference TRBV11-2 and TRBJ1-1, the full variable domain reads EAGVAQSPRYKIIEKRQSVAFWCNPISGHATLYWYQQILGQGPKLLIQFQNNGVVDDSQLPKDRFSAERLKGVDSTLKIQPAKLEDSAVYLCASTRRGQGDTEAFFGQGTRLTVV.

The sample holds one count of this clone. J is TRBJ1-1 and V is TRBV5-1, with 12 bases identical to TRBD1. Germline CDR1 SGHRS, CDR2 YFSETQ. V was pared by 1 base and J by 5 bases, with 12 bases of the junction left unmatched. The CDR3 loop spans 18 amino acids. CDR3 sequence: CASSLTSGQGALGTEAFF. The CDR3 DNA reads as TGCGCCAGCAGCTTGACCTCGGGACAGGGGGCCTTGGGAACTGAAGCTTTCTTT.

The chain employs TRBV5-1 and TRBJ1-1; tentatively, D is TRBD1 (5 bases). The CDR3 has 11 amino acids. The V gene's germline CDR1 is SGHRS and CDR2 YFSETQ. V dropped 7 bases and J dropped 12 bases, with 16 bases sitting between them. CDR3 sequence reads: CASGGGSMPFF. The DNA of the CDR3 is TGCGCCAGCGGGGGAGGGTCTATGCCTTTCTTT.

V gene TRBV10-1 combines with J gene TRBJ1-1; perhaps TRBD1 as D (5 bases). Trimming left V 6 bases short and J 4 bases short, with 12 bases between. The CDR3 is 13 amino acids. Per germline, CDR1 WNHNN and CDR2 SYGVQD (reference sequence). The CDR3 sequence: CASRESGGTEAFF. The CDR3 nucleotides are TGCGCCAGCAGGGAATCGGGGGGCACTGAAGCTTTCTTT.

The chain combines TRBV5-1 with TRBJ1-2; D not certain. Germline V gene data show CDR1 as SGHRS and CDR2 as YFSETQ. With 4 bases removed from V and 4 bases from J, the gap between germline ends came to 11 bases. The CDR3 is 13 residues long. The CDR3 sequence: CASSVYGSYGYTF. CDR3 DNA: TGCGCCAGCAGCGTATACGGTTCCTATGGCTACACCTTC.

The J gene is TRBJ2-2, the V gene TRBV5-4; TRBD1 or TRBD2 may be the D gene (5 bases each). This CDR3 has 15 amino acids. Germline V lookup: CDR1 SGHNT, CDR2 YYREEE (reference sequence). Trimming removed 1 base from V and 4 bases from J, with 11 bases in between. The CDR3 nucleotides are TGTGCCAGCAGCTTGTTGGGGGTACCCACCGGGGAGCTGTTTTTT. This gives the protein CASSLLGVPTGELFF.

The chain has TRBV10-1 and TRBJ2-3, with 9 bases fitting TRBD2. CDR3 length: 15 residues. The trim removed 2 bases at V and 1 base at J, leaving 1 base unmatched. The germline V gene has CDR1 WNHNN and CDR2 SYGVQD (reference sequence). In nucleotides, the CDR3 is TGCGCCAGCAGTGAGCCTAGCGGGGGCACAGATACGCAGTATTTT. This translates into CASSEPSGGTDTQYF.

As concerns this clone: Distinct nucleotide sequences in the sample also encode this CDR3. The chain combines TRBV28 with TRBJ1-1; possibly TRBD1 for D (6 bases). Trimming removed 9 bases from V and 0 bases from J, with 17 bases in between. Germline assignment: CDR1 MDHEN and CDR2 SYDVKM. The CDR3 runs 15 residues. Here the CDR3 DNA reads TGTGCCAGTAGTCCCCCGGGGGGCATGAACACTGAAGCTTTCTTT. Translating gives CASSPPGGMNTEAFF.

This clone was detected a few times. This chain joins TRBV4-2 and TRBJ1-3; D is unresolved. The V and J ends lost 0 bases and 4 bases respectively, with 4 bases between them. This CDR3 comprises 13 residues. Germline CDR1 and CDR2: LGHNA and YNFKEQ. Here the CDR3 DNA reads TGTGCCAGCAGCCAAGACTGGGGAAACACCATATATTTT. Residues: CASSQDWGNTIYF.

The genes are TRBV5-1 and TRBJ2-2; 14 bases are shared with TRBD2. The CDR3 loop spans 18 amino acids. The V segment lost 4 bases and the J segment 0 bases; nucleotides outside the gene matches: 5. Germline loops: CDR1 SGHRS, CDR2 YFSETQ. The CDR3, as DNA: TGCGCCAGCAGCCCTCGGACTAGCGGGGGGACGAACACCGGGGAGCTGTTTTTT. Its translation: CASSPRTSGGTNTGELFF.

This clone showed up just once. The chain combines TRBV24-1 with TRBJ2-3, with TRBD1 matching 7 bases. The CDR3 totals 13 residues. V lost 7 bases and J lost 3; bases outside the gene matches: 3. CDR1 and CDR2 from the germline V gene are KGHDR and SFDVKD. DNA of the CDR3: TGTGCCACCAGGACGGGACAGACAGATACGCAGTATTTT. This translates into CATRTGQTDTQYF.